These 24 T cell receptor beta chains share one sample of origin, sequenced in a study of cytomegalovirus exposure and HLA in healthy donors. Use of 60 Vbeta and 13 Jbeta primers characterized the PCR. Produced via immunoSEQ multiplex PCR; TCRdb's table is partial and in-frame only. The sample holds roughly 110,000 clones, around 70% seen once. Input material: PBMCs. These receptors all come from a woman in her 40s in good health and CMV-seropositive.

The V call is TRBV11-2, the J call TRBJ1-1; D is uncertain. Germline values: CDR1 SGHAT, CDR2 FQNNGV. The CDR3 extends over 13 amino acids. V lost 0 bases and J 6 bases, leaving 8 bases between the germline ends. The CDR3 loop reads CASSLDTVAEAFF. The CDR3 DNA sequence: TGTGCCAGCAGCTTAGATACGGTCGCTGAAGCTTTCTTT.

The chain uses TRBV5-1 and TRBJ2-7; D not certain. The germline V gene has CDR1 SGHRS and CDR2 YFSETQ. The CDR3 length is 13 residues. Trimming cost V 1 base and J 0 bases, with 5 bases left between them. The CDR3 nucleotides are TGCGCCAGCAGCTTGTACAACTCCTACGAGCAGTACTTC. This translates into CASSLYNSYEQYF.

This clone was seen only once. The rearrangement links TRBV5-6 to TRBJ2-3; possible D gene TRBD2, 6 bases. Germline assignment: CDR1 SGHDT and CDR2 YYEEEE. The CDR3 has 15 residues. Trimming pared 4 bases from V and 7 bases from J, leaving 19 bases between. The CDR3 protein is CASSRLEENGNTQYF. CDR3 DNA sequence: TGTGCCAGCAGCCGACTAGAGGAGAATGGGAATACGCAGTATTTT.

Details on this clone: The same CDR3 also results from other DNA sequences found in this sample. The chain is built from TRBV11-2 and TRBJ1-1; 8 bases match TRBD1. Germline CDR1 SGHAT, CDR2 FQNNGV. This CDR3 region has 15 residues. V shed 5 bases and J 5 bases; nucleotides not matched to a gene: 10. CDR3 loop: CASSGITGGGTEAFF. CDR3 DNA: TGTGCCAGCAGCGGCATCACAGGGGGGGGAACTGAAGCTTTCTTT.

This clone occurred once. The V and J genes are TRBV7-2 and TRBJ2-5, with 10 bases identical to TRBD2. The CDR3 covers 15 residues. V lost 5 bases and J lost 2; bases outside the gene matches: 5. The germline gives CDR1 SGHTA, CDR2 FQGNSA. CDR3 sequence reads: CASSRSGGTQETQYF. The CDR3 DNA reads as TGTGCCAGCAGCCGTAGCGGGGGGACTCAAGAGACCCAGTACTTC.

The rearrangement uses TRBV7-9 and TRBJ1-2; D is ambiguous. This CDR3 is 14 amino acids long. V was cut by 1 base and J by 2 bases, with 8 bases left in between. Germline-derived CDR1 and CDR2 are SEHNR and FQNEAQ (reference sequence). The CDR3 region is CASSLESVNYGYTF. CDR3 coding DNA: TGTGCCAGCAGCTTAGAATCCGTGAACTATGGCTACACCTTC. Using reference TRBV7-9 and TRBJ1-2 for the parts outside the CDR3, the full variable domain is DTGVSQNPRHKITKRGQNVTFRCDPISEHNRLYWYRQTLGQGPEFLTYFQNEAQLEKSRLLSDRFSAERPKGSFSTLEIQRTEQGDSAMYLCASSLESVNYGYTFGSGTRLTVV.

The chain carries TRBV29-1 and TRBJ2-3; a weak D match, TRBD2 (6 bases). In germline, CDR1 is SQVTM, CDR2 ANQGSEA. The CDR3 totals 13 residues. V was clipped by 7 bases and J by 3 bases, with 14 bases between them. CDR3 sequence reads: CSGAWTITDTQYF. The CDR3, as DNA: TGCAGCGGAGCCTGGACTATTACAGATACGCAGTATTTT.

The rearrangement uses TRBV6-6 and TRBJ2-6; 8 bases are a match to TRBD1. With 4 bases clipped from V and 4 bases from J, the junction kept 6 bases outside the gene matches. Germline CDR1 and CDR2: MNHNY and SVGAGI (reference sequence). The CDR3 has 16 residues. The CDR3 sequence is CASSSSGGAGANVLTF. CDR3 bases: TGTGCCAGCAGTTCTTCAGGGGGCGCGGGGGCCAACGTCCTGACTTTC.

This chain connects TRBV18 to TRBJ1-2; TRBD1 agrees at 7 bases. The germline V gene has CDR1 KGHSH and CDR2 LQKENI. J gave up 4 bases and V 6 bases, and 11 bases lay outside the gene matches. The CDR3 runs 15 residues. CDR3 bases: TGTGCCAGCTCCCCGGCGGCAGGGGGGACCTATGGCTACACCTTC. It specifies CASSPAAGGTYGYTF.

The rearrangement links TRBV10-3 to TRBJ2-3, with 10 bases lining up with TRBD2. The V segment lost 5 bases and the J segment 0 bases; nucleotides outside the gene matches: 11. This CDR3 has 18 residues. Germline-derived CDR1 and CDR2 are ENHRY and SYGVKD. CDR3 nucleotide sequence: TGTGCCATCAGTCCGGGACTAGCGAATGGGAGGAGCACAGATACGCAGTATTTT. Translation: CAISPGLANGRSTDTQYF.

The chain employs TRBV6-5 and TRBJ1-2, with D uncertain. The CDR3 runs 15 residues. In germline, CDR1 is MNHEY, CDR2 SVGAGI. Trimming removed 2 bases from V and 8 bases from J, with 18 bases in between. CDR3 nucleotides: TGTGCCAGCAGTTACGATGCCGGAGGGATTAGGGGCTACACCTTC. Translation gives CASSYDAGGIRGYTF.

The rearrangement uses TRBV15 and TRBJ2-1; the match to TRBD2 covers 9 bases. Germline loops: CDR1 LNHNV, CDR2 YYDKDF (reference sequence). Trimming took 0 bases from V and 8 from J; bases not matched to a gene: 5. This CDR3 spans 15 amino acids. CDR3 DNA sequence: TGTGCCACCAGCAGAGAGGCCAGCGGGGGGTATGAGCAGTTCTTC. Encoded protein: CATSREASGGYEQFF.

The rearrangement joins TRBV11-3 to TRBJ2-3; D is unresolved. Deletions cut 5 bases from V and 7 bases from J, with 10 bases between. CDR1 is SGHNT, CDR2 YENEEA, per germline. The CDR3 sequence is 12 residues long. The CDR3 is CASSTISNTQYF. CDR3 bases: TGTGCCAGCAGCACAATCTCAAATACGCAGTATTTT.

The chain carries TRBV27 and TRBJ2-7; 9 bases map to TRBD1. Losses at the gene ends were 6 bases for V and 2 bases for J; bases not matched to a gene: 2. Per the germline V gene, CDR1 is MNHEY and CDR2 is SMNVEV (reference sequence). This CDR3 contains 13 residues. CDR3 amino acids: CASRRDRAYEQYF. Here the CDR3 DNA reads TGTGCCAGCAGACGGGACAGGGCCTACGAGCAGTACTTC.

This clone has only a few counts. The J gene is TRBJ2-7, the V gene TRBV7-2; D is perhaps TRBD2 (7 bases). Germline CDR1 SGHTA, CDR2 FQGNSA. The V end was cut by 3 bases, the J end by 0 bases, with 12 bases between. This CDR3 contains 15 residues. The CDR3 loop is CASSLGGPFSYEQYF. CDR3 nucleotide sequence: TGTGCCAGCAGCTTGGGGGGGCCGTTCTCCTACGAGCAGTACTTC.

The CDR3 DNA reads as TGTGCCAGCTCACCCGGGGAGGGGCGACGGGCCTATGGCTACACCTTC. This translates into CASSPGEGRRAYGYTF. V and J are TRBV18 and TRBJ1-2; D may be TRBD1 (5 bases). The CDR3 loop spans 16 amino acids. CDR1 and CDR2 from the germline V gene are KGHSH and LQKENI. Trimming pared 3 bases from V and 4 bases from J, leaving 18 bases between.

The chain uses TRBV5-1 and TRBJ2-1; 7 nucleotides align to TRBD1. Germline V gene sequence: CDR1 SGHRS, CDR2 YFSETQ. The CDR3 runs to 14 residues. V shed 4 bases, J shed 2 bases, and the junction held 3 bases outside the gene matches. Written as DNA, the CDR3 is TGCGCCAGCAGCGTCGGGACAGCCTACAATGAGCAGTTCTTC. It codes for CASSVGTAYNEQFF.

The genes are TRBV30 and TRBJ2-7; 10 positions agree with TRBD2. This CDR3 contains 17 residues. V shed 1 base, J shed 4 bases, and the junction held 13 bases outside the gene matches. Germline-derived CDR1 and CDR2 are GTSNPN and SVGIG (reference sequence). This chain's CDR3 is CAWSGAPLAGVDYEQYF. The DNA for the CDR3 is TGTGCCTGGAGTGGAGCGCCTCTAGCGGGAGTTGATTACGAGCAGTACTTC.

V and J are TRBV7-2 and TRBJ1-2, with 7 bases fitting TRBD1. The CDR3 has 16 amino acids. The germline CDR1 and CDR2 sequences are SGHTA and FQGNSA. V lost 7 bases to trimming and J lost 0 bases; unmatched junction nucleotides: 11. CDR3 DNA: TGTGCCAGCATAAGAGGAGGGACAGACCCTAACTATGGCTACACCTTC. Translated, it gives CASIRGGTDPNYGYTF.

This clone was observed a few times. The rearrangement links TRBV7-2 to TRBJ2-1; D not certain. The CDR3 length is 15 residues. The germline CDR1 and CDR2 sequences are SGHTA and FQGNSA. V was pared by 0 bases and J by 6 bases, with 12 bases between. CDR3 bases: TGTGCCAGCAGCTTAGCCGGAACTACACCCAATGAGCAGTTCTTC. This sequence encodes CASSLAGTTPNEQFF.

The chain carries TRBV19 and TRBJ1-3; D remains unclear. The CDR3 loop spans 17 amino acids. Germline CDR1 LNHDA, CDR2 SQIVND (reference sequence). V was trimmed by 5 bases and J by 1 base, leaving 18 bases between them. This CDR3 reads CASSHPASSGSGNTIYF. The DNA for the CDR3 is TGTGCCAGTAGTCATCCCGCTTCTTCGGGTTCTGGAAACACCATATATTTT.

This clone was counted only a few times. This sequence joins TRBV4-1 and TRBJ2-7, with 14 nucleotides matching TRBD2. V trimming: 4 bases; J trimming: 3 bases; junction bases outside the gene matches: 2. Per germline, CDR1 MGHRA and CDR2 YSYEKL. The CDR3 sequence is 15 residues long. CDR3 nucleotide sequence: TGCGCCAGCAGCCCGGGACTAGCGGGGGACTACGAGCAGTACTTC. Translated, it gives CASSPGLAGDYEQYF.

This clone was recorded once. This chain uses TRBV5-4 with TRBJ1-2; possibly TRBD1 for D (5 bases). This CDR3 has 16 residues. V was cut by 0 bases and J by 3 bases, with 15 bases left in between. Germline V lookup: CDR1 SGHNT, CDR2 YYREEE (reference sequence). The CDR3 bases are TGTGCCAGCAGCTTGGCCCGGGAGGACACGTACTATGGCTACACCTTC. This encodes CASSLAREDTYYGYTF.

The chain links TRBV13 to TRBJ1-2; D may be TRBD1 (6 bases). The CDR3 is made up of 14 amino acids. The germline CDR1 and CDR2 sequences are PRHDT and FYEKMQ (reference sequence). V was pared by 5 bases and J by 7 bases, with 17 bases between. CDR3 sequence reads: CASSQDSQAFGYTF. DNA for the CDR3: TGTGCCAGCAGCCAGGACAGCCAGGCTTTTGGCTACACCTTC.